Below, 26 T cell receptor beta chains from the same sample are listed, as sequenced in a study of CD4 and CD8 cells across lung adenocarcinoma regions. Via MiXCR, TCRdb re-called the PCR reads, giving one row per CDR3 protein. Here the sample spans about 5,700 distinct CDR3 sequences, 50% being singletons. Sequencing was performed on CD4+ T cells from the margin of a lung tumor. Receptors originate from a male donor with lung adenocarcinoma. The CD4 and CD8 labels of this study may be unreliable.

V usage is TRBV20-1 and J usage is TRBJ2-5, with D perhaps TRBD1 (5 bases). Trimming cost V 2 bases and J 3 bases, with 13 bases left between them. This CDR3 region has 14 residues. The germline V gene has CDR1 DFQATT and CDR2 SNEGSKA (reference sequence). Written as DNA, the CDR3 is TGCAGTGCTAGACCACAGGCGGCCGAAGAGACCCAGTACTTC. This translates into CSARPQAAEETQYF.

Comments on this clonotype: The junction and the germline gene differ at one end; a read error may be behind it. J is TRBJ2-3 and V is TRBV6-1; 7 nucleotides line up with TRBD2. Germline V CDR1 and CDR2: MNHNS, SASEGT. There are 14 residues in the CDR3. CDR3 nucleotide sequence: TGTGCCAGCAGTATAGCGGGTGGCACAGACACGCAGTCTTTT. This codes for CASSIAGGTDTQSF.

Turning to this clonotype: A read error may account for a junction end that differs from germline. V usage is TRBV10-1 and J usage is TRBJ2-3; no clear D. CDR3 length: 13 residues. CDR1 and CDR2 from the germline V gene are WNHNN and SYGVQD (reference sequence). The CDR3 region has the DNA TGCGCCAGCAGTTCAGGAAGCAAAGATACCCAGTATTTT. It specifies CASSSGSKDTQYF.

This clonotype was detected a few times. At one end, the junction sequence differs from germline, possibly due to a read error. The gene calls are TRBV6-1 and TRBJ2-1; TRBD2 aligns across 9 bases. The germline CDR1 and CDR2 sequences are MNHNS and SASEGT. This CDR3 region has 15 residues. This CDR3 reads CASRGGLAASGEQFF. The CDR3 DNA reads TGTGCCAGCAGGGGGGGACTAGCAGCTTCCGGTGAGCAGTTTTTC.

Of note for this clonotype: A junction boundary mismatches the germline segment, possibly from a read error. DNA for the CDR3: TGTGCCAGCAGGTGCCACGGCGGCCGGGGCCAAGAGACGCAGTACTTT. This sequence encodes CASRCHGGRGQETQYF. The chain combines TRBV6-1 with TRBJ2-3; D may match TRBD1 or TRBD2 (5 bases each). This CDR3 has 16 amino acids. Looked up from germline, CDR1 is MNHNS and CDR2 is SASEGT.

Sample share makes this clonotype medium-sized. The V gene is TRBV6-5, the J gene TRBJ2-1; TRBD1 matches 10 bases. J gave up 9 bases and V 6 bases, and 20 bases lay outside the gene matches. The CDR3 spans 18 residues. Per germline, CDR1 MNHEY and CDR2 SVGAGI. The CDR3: CASSPMGTGVGIFIEQFF. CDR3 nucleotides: TGTGCCAGCAGCCCAATGGGGACAGGGGTGGGTATTTTCATTGAGCAGTTCTTC.

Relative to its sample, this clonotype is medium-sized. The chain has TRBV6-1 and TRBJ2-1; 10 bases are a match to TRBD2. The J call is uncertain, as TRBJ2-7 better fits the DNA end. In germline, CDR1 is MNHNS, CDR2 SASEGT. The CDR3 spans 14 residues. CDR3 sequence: CASTPSSGSDEQYF. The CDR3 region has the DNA TGTGCCAGCACCCCATCTAGCGGGAGCGACGAGCAGTACTTC.

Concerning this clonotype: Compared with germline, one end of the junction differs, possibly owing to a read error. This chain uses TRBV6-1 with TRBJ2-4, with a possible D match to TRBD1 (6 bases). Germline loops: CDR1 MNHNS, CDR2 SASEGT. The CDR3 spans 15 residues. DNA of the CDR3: TGTGCCAGCAGGAAGAGGGGGAGAGGCAAAGACACGCAGTATTTC. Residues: CASRKRGRGKDTQYF.

The DNA of the CDR3 is TGTGCCAGCAGTGAAGTCCCGGAGAACACCGGGGAGCTGTTTTTT. Protein product: CASSEVPENTGELFF. The rearrangement uses TRBV6-1 and TRBJ2-2, with D unclear. Germline CDR1 is MNHNS and CDR2 is SASEGT. This CDR3 has 15 amino acids. Trimming left V 1 base short and J 1 base short, with 7 bases between.

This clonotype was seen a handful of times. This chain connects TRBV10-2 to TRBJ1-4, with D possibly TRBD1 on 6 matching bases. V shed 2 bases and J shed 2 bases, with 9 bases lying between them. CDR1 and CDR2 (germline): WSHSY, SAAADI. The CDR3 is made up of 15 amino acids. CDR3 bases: TGCGCCAGCAGTGAGACAGGGAGCACTAATGAAAAACTGTTTTTT. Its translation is CASSETGSTNEKLFF.

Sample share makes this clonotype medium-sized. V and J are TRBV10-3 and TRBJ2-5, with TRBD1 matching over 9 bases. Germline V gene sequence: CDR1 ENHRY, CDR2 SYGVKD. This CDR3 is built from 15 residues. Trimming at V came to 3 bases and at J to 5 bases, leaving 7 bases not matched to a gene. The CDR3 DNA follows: TGTGCCATCAGTGAAAAGACAGGGGGAGGGGAGACCCAGTACTTC. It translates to CAISEKTGGGETQYF.

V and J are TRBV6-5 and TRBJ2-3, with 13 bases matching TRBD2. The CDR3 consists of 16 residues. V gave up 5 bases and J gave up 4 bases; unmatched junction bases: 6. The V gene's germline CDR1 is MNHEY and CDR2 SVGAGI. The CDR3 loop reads CASSTRLAGGADTQYF. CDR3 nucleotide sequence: TGTGCCAGCAGTACCCGACTAGCGGGAGGTGCAGATACGCAGTATTTT.

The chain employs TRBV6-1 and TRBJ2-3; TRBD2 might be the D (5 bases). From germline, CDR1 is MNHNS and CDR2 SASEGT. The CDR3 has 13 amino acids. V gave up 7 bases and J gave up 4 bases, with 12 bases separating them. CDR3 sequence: CASKYGRADTQYF. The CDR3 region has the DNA TGTGCCAGCAAGTACGGGCGGGCAGATACGCAGTATTTT.

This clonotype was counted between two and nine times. CDR3 sequence: CASKGQPGLRWNLNIQYF. The DNA for the CDR3 is TGTGCCAGCAAAGGACAGCCCGGGCTTCGTTGGAACTTAAACATTCAGTACTTC. V gene TRBV6-1 combines with J gene TRBJ2-4; tentatively, D is TRBD1 (6 bases). Trimming cost V 7 bases and J 6 bases, with 28 bases left between them. Germline V gene data show CDR1 as MNHNS and CDR2 as SASEGT. The CDR3 contains 18 residues.

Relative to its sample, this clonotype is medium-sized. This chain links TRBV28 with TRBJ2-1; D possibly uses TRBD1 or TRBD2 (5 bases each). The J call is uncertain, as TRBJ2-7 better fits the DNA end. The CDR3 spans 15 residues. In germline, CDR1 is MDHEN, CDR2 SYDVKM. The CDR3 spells CASTENWGPAYEQYF. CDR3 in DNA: TGTGCCAGCACCGAGAATTGGGGACCGGCCTACGAGCAGTACTTC.

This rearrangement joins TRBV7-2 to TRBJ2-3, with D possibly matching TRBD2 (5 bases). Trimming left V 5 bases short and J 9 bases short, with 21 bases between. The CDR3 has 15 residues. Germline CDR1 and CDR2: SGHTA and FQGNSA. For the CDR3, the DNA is TGTGCCAGCAGCCCGGGGTACCGAAGCAAAAACACGCAGTATTTT. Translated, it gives CASSPGYRSKNTQYF. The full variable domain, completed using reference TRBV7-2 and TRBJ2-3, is GAGVSQSPSNKVTEKGKDVELRCDPISGHTALYWYRQSLGQGLEFLIYFQGNSAPDKSGLPSDRFSAERTGGSVSTLTIQRTQQEDSAVYLCASSPGYRSKNTQYFGPGTRLTVL.

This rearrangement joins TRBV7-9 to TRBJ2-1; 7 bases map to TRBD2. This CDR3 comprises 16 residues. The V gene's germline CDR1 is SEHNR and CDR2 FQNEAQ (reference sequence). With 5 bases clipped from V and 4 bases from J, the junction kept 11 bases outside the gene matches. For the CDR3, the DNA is TGTGCCAGCAGCCCCGAGCGGGGCCGGTTTTACAATGAGCAGTTCTTC. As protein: CASSPERGRFYNEQFF.

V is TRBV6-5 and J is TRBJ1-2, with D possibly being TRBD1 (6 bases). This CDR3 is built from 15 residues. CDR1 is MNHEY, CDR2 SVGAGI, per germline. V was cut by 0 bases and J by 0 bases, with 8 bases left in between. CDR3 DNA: TGTGCCAGCAGTTACTCCCAGGGGACTAACTATGGCTACACCTTC. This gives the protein CASSYSQGTNYGYTF.

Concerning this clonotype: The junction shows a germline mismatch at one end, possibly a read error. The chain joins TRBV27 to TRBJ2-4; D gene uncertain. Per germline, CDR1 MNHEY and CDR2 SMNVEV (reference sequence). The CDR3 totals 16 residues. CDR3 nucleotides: TGTGCCAGCAGCTTCTCCGGGCTGTGCGCCACAGACATGCAGTACTTT. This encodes CASSFSGLCATDMQYF.

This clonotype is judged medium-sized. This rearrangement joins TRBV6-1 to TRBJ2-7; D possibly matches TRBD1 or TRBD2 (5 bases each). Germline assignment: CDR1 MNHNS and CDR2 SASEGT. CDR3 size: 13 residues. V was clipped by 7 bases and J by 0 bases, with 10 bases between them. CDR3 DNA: TGTGCCAGCACCCGGGACCTCTCCTACGAGCAGTACTTC. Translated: CASTRDLSYEQYF.

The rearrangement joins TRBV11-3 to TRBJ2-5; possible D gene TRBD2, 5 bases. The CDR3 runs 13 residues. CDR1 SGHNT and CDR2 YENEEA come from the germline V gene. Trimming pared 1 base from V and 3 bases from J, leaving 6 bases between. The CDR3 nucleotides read TGTGCCAGCAGCTTAGGGGGAGAAGAGACCCAGTACTTC. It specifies CASSLGGEETQYF.

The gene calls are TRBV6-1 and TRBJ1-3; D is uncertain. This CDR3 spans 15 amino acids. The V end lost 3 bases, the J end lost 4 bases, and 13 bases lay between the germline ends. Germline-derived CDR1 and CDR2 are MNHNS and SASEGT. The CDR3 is CASSETQFAGNTIYF. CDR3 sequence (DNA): TGTGCCAGCAGTGAGACTCAGTTCGCCGGAAACACCATATATTTT.

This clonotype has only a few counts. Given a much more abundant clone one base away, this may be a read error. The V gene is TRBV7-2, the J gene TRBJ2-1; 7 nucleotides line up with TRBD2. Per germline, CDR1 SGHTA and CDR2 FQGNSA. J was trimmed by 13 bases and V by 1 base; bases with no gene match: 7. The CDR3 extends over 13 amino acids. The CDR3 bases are TGTGCCAGCAGCTTAGTCGTGCGGGAGACCCAGTTCTTC. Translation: CASSLVVRETQFF.

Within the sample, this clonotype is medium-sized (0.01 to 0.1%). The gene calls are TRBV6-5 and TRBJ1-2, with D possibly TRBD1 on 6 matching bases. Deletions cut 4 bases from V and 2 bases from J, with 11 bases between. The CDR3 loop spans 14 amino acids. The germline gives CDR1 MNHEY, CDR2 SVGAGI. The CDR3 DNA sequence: TGTGCCAGCAGTTCCAGGGGCCGGAACTATGGCTACACCTTC. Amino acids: CASSSRGRNYGYTF.

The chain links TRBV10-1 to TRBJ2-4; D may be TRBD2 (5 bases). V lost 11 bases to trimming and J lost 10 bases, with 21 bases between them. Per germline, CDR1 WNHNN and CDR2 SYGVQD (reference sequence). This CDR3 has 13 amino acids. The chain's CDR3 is CASGLGAKDIQYF. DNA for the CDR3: TGCGCCTCCGGGTTGGGAGCCAAAGATATTCAGTACTTC.

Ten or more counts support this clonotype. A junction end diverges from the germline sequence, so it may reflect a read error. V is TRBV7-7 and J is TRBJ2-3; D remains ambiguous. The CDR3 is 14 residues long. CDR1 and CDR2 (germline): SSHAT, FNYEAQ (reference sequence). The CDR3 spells CASSSSSTSDTQYF. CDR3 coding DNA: TGTGCTAGCAGCTCCTCTTCTACGTCCGATACGCAGTATTTT.